This T cell receptor (beta chain) was documented in a study of Tregs in tolerant kidney transplant recipients. This CDR3 has 16 residues. Germline V gene data show CDR1 as MGHRA and CDR2 as YSYEKL. Trimming stripped 1 base from V and 5 bases from J, with 14 bases between. Profiled with immunoSEQ multiplex PCR; TCRdb holds only in-frame clones, not every one. The data hold about 100,000 clones, with roughly 89% observed a single time. V usage is TRBV4-1 and J usage is TRBJ2-2; D is possibly TRBD2 (5 bases). The source is a human donor who received a combined kidney and bone marrow transplant. This specimen was CD4+ T cells from blood, taken before the transplant. The CDR3 bases are TGCGCCAGCAGCCAAGTTCTTGGACTGGAAACCGGGGAGCTGTTTTTT. This sequence encodes CASSQVLGLETGELFF.